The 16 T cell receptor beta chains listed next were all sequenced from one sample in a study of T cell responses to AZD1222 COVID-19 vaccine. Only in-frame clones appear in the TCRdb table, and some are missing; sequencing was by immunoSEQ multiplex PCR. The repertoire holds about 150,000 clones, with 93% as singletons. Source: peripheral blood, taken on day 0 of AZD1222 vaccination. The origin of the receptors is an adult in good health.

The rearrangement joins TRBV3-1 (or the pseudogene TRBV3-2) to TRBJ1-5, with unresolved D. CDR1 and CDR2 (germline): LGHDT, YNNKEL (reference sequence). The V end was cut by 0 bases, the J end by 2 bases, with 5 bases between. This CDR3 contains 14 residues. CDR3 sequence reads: CASSQDQGNQPQHF. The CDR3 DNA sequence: TGTGCCAGCAGCCAAGACCAGGGCAATCAGCCCCAGCATTTT.

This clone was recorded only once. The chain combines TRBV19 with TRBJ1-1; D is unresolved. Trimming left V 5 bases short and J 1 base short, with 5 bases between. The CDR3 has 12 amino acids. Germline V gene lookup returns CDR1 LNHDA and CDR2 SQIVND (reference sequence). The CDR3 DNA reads TGTGCCAGTAGTGAGTGGAACACTGAAGCTTTCTTT. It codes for CASSEWNTEAFF.

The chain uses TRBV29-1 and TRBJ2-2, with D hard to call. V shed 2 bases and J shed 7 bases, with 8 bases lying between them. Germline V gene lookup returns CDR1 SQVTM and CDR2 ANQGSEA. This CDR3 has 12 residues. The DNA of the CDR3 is TGCAGCGTTGAACATGGATTCGGGGAGCTGTTTTTT. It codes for CSVEHGFGELFF.

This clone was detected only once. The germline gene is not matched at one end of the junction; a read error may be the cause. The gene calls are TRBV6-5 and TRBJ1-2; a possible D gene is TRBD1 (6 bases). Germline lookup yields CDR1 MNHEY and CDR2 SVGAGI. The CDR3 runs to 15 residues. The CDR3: CASSYSIQGLYGYTF. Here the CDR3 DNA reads TGTGCCAGCAGTTACTCGATACAGGGCCTCTATGGTTACACCTTC.

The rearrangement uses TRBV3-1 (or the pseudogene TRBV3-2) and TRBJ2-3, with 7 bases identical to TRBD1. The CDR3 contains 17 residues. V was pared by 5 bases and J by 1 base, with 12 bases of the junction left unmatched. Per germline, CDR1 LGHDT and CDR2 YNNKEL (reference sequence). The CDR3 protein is CASSYGIRQGGTDTQYF. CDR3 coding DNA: TGTGCCAGCAGCTACGGGATAAGACAGGGTGGCACAGATACGCAGTATTTT.

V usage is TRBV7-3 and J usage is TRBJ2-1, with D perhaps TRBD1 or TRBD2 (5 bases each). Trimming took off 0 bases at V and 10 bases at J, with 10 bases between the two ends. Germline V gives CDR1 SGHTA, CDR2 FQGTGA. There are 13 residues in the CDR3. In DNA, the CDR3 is TGTGCCAGCAGCTTAACTGACGGGGCCGAGCAGTTCTTC. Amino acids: CASSLTDGAEQFF.

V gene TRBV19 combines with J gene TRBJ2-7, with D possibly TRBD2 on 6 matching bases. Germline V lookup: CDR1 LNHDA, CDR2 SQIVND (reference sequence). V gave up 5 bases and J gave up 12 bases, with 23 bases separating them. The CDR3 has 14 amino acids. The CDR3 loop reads CASSPRGGGQSPYF. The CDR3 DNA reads TGTGCCAGTAGTCCCCGTGGGGGAGGACAATCCCCGTACTTC.

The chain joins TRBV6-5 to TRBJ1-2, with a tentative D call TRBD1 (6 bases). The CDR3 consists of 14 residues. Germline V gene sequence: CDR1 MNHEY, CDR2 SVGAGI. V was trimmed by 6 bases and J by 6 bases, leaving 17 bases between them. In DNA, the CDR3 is TGTGCCAGCAGCACCTACCTCGACAGGCATGGCTACACCTTC. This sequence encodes CASSTYLDRHGYTF.

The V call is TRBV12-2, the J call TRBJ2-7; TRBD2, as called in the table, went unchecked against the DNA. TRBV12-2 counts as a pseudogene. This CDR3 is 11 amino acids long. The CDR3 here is CASPVNHEQYF. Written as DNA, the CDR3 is TGTGCAAGTCCCGTAAATCACGAGCAGTACTTC.

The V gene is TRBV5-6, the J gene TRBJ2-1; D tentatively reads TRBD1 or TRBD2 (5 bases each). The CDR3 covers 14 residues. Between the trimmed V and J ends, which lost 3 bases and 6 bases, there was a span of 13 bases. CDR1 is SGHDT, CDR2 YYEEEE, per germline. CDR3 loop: CASSSVGGGNEQFF. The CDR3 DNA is TGTGCCAGCAGCTCCGTCGGTGGGGGCAATGAGCAGTTCTTC.

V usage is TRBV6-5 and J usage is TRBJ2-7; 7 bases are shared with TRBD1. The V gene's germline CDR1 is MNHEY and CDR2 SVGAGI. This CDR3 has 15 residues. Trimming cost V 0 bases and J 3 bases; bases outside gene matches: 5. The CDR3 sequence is CASSYSNRGNYEQYF. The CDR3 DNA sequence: TGTGCCAGCAGTTACTCAAACAGGGGAAACTACGAGCAGTACTTC.

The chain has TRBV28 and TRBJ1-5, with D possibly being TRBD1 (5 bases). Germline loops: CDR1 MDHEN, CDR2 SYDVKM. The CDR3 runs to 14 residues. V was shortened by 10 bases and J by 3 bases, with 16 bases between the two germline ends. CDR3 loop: CATSGVQYNQPQHF. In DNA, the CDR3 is TGTGCCACCTCGGGGGTTCAATACAATCAGCCCCAGCATTTT.

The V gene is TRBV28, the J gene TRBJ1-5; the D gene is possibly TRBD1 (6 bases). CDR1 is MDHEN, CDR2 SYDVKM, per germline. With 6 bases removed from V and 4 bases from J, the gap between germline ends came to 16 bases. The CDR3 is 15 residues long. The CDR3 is CASSRTGRANQPQHF. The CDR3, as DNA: TGTGCCAGCAGCCGAACAGGGAGAGCGAATCAGCCCCAGCATTTT.

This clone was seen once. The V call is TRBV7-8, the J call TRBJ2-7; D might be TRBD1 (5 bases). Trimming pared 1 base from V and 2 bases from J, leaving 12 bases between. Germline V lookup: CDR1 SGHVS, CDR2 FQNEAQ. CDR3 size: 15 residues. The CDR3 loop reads CASSLGRQGTYEQYF. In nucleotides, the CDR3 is TGTGCCAGCAGCTTAGGTCGGCAGGGAACCTACGAGCAGTACTTC.

CDR3 sequence: CASSQDRGQPQHF. In nucleotides, the CDR3 is TGTGCCAGCAGCCAGGACAGGGGTCAGCCCCAGCATTTT. The rearrangement joins TRBV5-6 to TRBJ1-5; 9 nucleotides line up with TRBD1. Germline V lookup: CDR1 SGHDT, CDR2 YYEEEE. The CDR3 has 13 residues. V shed 4 bases and J 6 bases; nucleotides not matched to a gene: 2.

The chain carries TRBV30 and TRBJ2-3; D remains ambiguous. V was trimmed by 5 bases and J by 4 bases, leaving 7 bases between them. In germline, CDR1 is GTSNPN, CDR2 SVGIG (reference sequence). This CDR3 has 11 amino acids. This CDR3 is CAWGRADTQYF. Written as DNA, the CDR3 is TGTGCCTGGGGTCGCGCAGATACGCAGTATTTT.